The sequence of this T cell receptor (beta chain) was determined in a study of CD8+CD57+ T cells in acquired aplastic anemia. Profiling that covered TCR beta VDJ and CDR3 relied on genomic DNA as its template. TCRdb used MiXCR to reprocess the reads, holding one entry per CDR3 protein. The sample shows a few hundred thousand distinct CDR3 sequences, almost 35% of them seen only once. Deletions cut 3 bases from V and 5 bases from J, with 15 bases between. The CDR3 has 15 amino acids. About this clonotype itself: With a much larger clone just one base away, this may be a read error.

Sequencing used sorted CD4+, CD8+, or CD8+CD57+ T cells (not recorded which) from PBMCs. The chain links TRBV12-3 or TRBV12-4 to TRBJ2-3, with D uncertain. This TCR derives from a human donor in good health, serving as a control. The CDR3 region has the DNA TGTGCCAGCAGTTTTTCGGTCGGCCACATAGATACGCAGTATTTT. It codes for CASSFSVGHIDTQYF.